The 7 T cell receptor beta chains reported below all come from one sample, sequenced in a study of blood T cell repertoires in COVID-19. Sequenced by immunoSEQ multiplex PCR; TCRdb stores in-frame clones only, minus some. The sample yields 65,000 to 85,000 clones, around nine tenths seen once. The sample comprised peripheral blood. The receptors stem from a human donor in a cohort sampled during active COVID-19.

V and J are TRBV12-3 or TRBV12-4 and TRBJ1-2; D remains ambiguous. This CDR3 contains 13 residues. V lost 1 base and J lost 2, with 5 bases in between. The CDR3 nucleotides are TGTGCCAGCAGTTTAGGGCAGAACTATGGCTACACCTTC. Protein sequence: CASSLGQNYGYTF.

The J gene is TRBJ1-3, the V gene TRBV18; the match to TRBD1 covers 7 bases. The CDR3 length is 15 residues. The trim removed 3 bases at V and 4 bases at J, leaving 6 bases unmatched. CDR1 and CDR2 (germline): KGHSH, LQKENI. The CDR3 loop reads CASSPRQGPGNTIYF. CDR3 nucleotides: TGTGCCAGCTCACCGAGACAGGGCCCGGGAAACACCATATATTTT. The full variable domain, in which reference TRBV18 and TRBJ1-3 provide the parts outside the CDR3, is NAGVMQNPRHLVRRRGQEARLRCSPMKGHSHVYWYRQLPEEGLKFMVYLQKENIIDESGMPKERFSAEFPKEGPSILRIQQVVRGDSAAYFCASSPRQGPGNTIYFGEGSWLTVV.

This chain joins TRBV7-9 and TRBJ2-1; TRBD1 matches 9 bases. With 6 bases clipped from V and 7 bases from J, the junction kept 4 bases outside the gene matches. The germline V gene encodes CDR1 SEHNR and CDR2 FQNEAQ (reference sequence). The CDR3 contains 13 residues. Here the CDR3 reads CASSTGGTNEQFF. CDR3 in DNA: TGTGCCAGCAGTACAGGGGGCACGAATGAGCAGTTCTTC.

The chain combines TRBV30 with TRBJ1-1; D is perhaps TRBD1 (6 bases). The length of the CDR3 is 15 residues. Germline assignment: CDR1 GTSNPN and CDR2 SVGIG (reference sequence). V was clipped by 7 bases and J by 0 bases, with 18 bases between them. The CDR3 sequence is CASRQLTGLNTEAFF. The CDR3 DNA follows: TGTGCCTCAAGACAACTCACAGGGTTGAACACTGAAGCTTTCTTT.

The chain couples TRBV9 to TRBJ2-3, with 7 bases lining up with TRBD2. Germline CDR1 and CDR2: SGDLS and YYNGEE. V was pared by 2 bases and J by 2 bases, with 8 bases of the junction left unmatched. This CDR3 spans 16 amino acids. CDR3 in amino acids: CASSVHLAAYTDTQYF. Here the CDR3 DNA reads TGTGCCAGCAGCGTCCACCTAGCGGCCTACACAGATACGCAGTATTTT.

J is TRBJ2-7 and V is TRBV19; 13 nucleotides match TRBD2. The V and J ends lost 5 bases and 3 bases, in that order; junction bases with no gene match: 4. This CDR3 has 15 residues. Looked up from germline, CDR1 is LNHDA and CDR2 is SQIVND (reference sequence). As DNA, the CDR3 is TGTGCCAGTAGTTCGGGACTAGCGGGGATCTACGAGCAGTACTTC. It codes for CASSSGLAGIYEQYF.

The gene calls are TRBV25-1 and TRBJ2-5, with 11 nucleotides matching TRBD2. V lost 8 bases and J lost 4; bases outside the gene matches: 3. The CDR3 loop spans 13 amino acids. Germline V gives CDR1 MGHDK, CDR2 SYGVNS. The CDR3 DNA sequence: TGTGCCAGCGAACTAGCGGGGGCAGAGACCCAGTACTTC. Its protein is CASELAGAETQYF.